This T cell receptor (beta chain) was identified in a study of blood T cell repertoires in COVID-19. About the research overall: Whether acute or convalescent, the COVID-19 samples came from the United States, Italy and Spain. The analysed material was cDNA or gDNA that came from T cells, B-cell-depleted T cells, or PBMCs.

Seattle's cohort entered during active infection and was followed longitudinally. This CDR3 contains 13 residues. Germline assignment: CDR1 LGHNT and CDR2 FRNRAP. V was pared by 4 bases and J by 4 bases, with 8 bases between. Under the authors' procedure: Reference gene primer amplification gave estimated nucleated cell counts. Sequencing was performed with immunoSEQ multiplex PCR; in TCRdb, only in-frame clones are kept and a portion is missing. V and J calls and clone size are given by that table; D and trimming were obtained from the DNA. The sample has over 200,000 clones, around 89% seen once. This TCR was recovered from a man aged 30 to 39 with COVID-19, enrolled during active disease. The sequenced material came from peripheral blood. The genes are TRBV12-5 and TRBJ1-3; D is perhaps TRBD1 (6 bases). The CDR3 region is CASGSGQGNTIYF. The CDR3, as DNA: TGTGCTAGTGGTTCCGGACAGGGAAACACCATATATTTT. Drawing the rest from reference TRBV12-5 and TRBJ1-3, the complete variable domain is DARVTQTPRHKVTEMGQEVTMRCQPILGHNTVFWYRQTMMQGLELLAYFRNRAPLDDSGMPKDRFSAEMPDATLATLKIQPSEPRDSAVYFCASGSGQGNTIYFGEGSWLTVV.